The 19 T cell receptor beta chains in this list originate from one sample, sequenced in a study of T-cell memory formation after mild COVID-19. Using its own MiXCR run on the 5' RACE reads, TCRdb lists one record per CDR3 protein. The table includes a few hundred thousand distinct CDR3 sequences, 8% to 10% detected once. Sequencing was performed on PBMCs or a T cell subset sorted from them (not recorded which). These receptors were collected from a man between 18 and 35 years old who had mild COVID-19 (a few samples of this study predate the infection). Cell type and time point are not known.

The chain uses TRBV6-6 and TRBJ2-7; possible D gene TRBD1, 5 bases. Germline assignment: CDR1 MNHNY and CDR2 SVGAGI (reference sequence). V lost 7 bases to trimming and J lost 0 bases, with 16 bases between them. The CDR3 has 15 residues. This CDR3 reads CASKSTGSSSYEQYF. The CDR3 DNA reads TGTGCCAGCAAGAGTACAGGATCGAGCTCCTACGAGCAGTACTTC.

The J gene is TRBJ2-5, the V gene TRBV28; no firm D call. With 4 bases removed from V and 5 bases from J, the gap between germline ends came to 11 bases. Germline values: CDR1 MDHEN, CDR2 SYDVKM. The CDR3 is made up of 13 amino acids. CDR3 sequence (DNA): TGTGCCAGCAGTTCAGGCAGGATGGAGACCCAGTACTTC. Translation gives CASSSGRMETQYF. The full variable domain, with the rest looked up from reference TRBV28 and TRBJ2-5, is DVKVTQSSRYLVKRTGEKVFLECVQDMDHENMFWYRQDPGLGLRLIYFSYDVKMKEKGDIPEGYSVSREKKERFSLILESASTNQTSMYLCASSSGRMETQYFGPGTRLLVL.

This clonotype showed up just a few times. The J gene is TRBJ2-1, the V gene TRBV7-2; 7 positions match TRBD1. CDR1 SGHTA and CDR2 FQGNSA come from the germline V gene. With 3 bases clipped from V and 4 bases from J, the junction kept 9 bases outside the gene matches. This CDR3 region has 16 residues. CDR3 in DNA: TGTGCCAGCAGCTTCGTCGGAAGGGGGCTATACAATGAGCAGTTCTTC. Translation gives CASSFVGRGLYNEQFF.

This clonotype showed up just a few times. The V call is TRBV7-6, the J call TRBJ1-6, with 8 bases matching TRBD1. Germline-derived CDR1 and CDR2 are SGHVS and FNYEAQ. The CDR3 spans 14 residues. J was trimmed by 10 bases and V by 0 bases; bases with no gene match: 2. The CDR3 loop reads CASSLAQGASPLHF. In DNA, the CDR3 is TGTGCCAGCAGCTTAGCGCAGGGGGCGTCACCCCTCCACTTT. Together with reference TRBV7-6 and TRBJ1-6, the CDR3 gives the full variable domain: GAGVSQSPRYKVTKRGQDVALRCDPISGHVSLYWYRQALGQGPEFLTYFNYEAQQDKSGLPNDRFSAERPEGSISTLTIQRTEQRDSAMYRCASSLAQGASPLHFGNGTRLTVT.

This clonotype was counted between two and nine times. The gene calls are TRBV9 and TRBJ1-3, with a possible D match to TRBD1 (5 bases). The CDR3 is 18 amino acids. Germline lookup yields CDR1 SGDLS and CDR2 YYNGEE. Between the trimmed V and J ends, which lost 4 bases and 3 bases, there was a span of 23 bases. The CDR3, as DNA: TGTGCCAGCAGCCGGACCCTAAGAGGGACTTCCGGTGGAAACACCATATATTTT. As protein: CASSRTLRGTSGGNTIYF.

This clonotype appeared many times. The junction and the germline gene differ at one end; a read error may be behind it. The chain combines TRBV7-9 with TRBJ2-3, with 8 bases identical to TRBD1. There are 15 residues in the CDR3. Germline CDR1 is SEHNR and CDR2 is FQNEAQ (reference sequence). CDR3 coding DNA: TGCGCCAGCAGCTTGGGGACAGGCTCCACAGATACGCAGTATTTT. Protein product: CASSLGTGSTDTQYF. The full variable domain, rest sourced from reference TRBV7-9 and TRBJ2-3, is DTGVSQNPRHKITKRGQNVTFRCDPISEHNRLYWYRQTLGQGPEFLTYFQNEAQLEKSRLLSDRFSAERPKGSFSTLEIQRTEQGDSAMYLCASSLGTGSTDTQYFGPGTRLTVL.

This clonotype was observed a handful of times. V is TRBV18 and J is TRBJ2-1; 8 positions agree with TRBD2. Trimming cost V 2 bases and J 8 bases; bases outside gene matches: 5. This CDR3 has 14 amino acids. Germline assignment: CDR1 KGHSH and CDR2 LQKENI. The CDR3 reads CASSPLAGIDEQFF. The CDR3 DNA reads TGTGCCAGCTCACCATTAGCGGGGATAGATGAGCAGTTCTTC.

This rearrangement joins TRBV6-5 to TRBJ2-1; possible D gene TRBD2, 6 bases. The CDR3 covers 12 residues. Germline CDR1 is MNHEY and CDR2 is SVGAGI. V lost 5 bases and J lost 10, with 12 bases in between. The CDR3: CASSTPGLEQFF. The CDR3 DNA sequence: TGTGCCAGCAGTACCCCGGGACTGGAGCAGTTCTTC.

The chain uses TRBV20-1 and TRBJ2-7, with 8 nucleotides matching TRBD2. Germline loops: CDR1 DFQATT, CDR2 SNEGSKA (reference sequence). Losses at the gene ends were 4 bases for V and 3 bases for J; bases not matched to a gene: 11. The CDR3 length is 15 residues. The CDR3 bases are TGCAGTGCTACTCGAGCGGGGGACATACACTACGAGCAGTACGTC. It specifies CSATRAGDIHYEQYV.

This clonotype was counted ten times or more. The J gene is TRBJ2-3, the V gene TRBV5-1; 9 bases match TRBD2. Germline loops: CDR1 SGHRS, CDR2 YFSETQ. The CDR3 has 16 residues. Losses at the gene ends were 4 bases for V and 6 bases for J; bases not matched to a gene: 12. The CDR3 spells CASSQGLPSGTDTQYF. The CDR3, as DNA: TGCGCCAGCAGCCAGGGACTTCCTAGCGGGACGGATACGCAGTATTTT.

There are a few counts of this clonotype. The rearrangement uses TRBV9 and TRBJ2-5; 12 bases line up with TRBD2. The CDR3 has 15 residues. Trimming removed 0 bases from V and 4 bases from J; junction bases left unmatched: 1. Germline CDR1 is SGDLS and CDR2 is YYNGEE. The CDR3 bases are TGTGCCAGCAGCGTAGCTAGCGGGGGGGTAGAGACCCAGTACTTC. It is translated as CASSVASGGVETQYF.

This clonotype was counted only a few times. V is TRBV24-1 and J is TRBJ2-1; 8 bases map to TRBD2. The CDR3 is made up of 14 amino acids. Losses at the gene ends were 4 bases for V and 8 bases for J; bases not matched to a gene: 6. Germline values: CDR1 KGHDR, CDR2 SFDVKD. CDR3 sequence: CATSDRGGLDEQFF. For the CDR3, the DNA is TGTGCCACCAGTGACCGGGGGGGCCTGGATGAGCAGTTCTTC.

This clonotype was seen only a few times. This chain joins TRBV5-6 and TRBJ2-5; TRBD2 might be the D (6 bases). This CDR3 comprises 14 residues. Per germline, CDR1 SGHDT and CDR2 YYEEEE. Trimming removed 1 base at V and 4 bases at J, with 11 bases between. DNA for the CDR3: TGTGCCAGCAGCTTGTTCCGGGGGTCAGAGACCCAGTACTTC. Translating it yields CASSLFRGSETQYF.

This clonotype was seen more than once but under ten times. The chain recombines TRBV21-1 with TRBJ2-7; TRBD1, the table's D call, was not compared with the DNA. TRBV21-1 is classified as a pseudogene. The CDR3 length is 15 residues. CDR3 DNA: TGTGCCAGCAGCACGGGGGGCAGGACCCCCTACGAGCAGTACTTC. It codes for CASSTGGRTPYEQYF.

The chain carries TRBV20-1 and TRBJ1-5; 8 bases map to TRBD1. Germline V CDR1 and CDR2: DFQATT, SNEGSKA (reference sequence). The CDR3 runs to 13 residues. The ends lost 4 bases at V and 9 bases at J; junction bases unmatched: 8. The DNA for the CDR3 is TGCAGTGCTAAGGACAGGGAATACCCGCCCCAGCATTTT. This sequence encodes CSAKDREYPPQHF.

A few counts support this clonotype. The CDR3 sequence is CASSSRTGGSSSYNSPLHF. Written as DNA, the CDR3 is TGTGCCAGCAGTTCCCGGACAGGGGGTTCTTCGTCCTATAATTCACCCCTCCACTTT. V gene TRBV6-1 combines with J gene TRBJ1-6, with TRBD1 matching 10 bases. V gave up 5 bases and J gave up 1 base; unmatched junction bases: 11. Germline V gene data show CDR1 as MNHNS and CDR2 as SASEGT. The CDR3 runs 19 residues.

The chain has TRBV5-6 and TRBJ2-1; 7 nucleotides match TRBD1. The CDR3 is made up of 16 amino acids. V shed 4 bases, J shed 1 base, and the junction held 8 bases outside the gene matches. CDR1 is SGHDT and CDR2 is YYEEEE in the germline V gene. CDR3 nucleotide sequence: TGTGCCAGCAGCCAAGACAGGGAAGGGTCCTACAATGAGCAGTTCTTC. It specifies CASSQDREGSYNEQFF.

This clonotype has ten or more counts. The chain joins TRBV29-1 to TRBJ2-3, with 8 bases that match TRBD2. Germline V gene data show CDR1 as SQVTM and CDR2 as ANQGSEA. The junction had 1 base not matched to a gene; V was cut back by 4 bases and J by 1 base. The CDR3 is made up of 13 amino acids. The CDR3 protein is CSVGAGGTDTQYF. The DNA for the CDR3 is TGCAGCGTTGGAGCGGGGGGCACAGATACGCAGTATTTT.

This clonotype has only a few counts. This chain connects TRBV7-2 to TRBJ2-5, with 9 bases identical to TRBD2. V lost 6 bases, J lost 2 bases, and 7 bases stayed unmatched. Germline CDR1 is SGHTA and CDR2 is FQGNSA. CDR3 length: 15 residues. For the CDR3, the DNA is TGTGCCAGCAGGTGGGGGACTAGCCTACAAGAGACCCAGTACTTC. This sequence encodes CASRWGTSLQETQYF.